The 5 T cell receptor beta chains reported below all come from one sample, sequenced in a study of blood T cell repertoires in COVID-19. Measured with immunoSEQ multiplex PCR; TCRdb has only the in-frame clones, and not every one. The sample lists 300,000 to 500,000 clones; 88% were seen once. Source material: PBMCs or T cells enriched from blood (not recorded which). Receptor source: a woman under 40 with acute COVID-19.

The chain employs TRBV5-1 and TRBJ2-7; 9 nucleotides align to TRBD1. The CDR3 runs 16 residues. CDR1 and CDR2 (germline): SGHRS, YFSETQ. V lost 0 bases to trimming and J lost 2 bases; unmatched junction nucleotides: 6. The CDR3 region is CASSLGDREVAYEQYF. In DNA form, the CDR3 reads TGCGCCAGCAGCTTGGGGGACAGGGAGGTTGCCTACGAGCAGTACTTC.

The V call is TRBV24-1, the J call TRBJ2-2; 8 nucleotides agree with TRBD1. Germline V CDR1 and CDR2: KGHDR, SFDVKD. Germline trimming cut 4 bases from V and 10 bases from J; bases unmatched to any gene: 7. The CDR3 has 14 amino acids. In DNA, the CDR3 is TGTGCCACCAGTGACTACTCAGGGGGCGAGGAGCTGTTTTTT. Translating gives CATSDYSGGEELFF.

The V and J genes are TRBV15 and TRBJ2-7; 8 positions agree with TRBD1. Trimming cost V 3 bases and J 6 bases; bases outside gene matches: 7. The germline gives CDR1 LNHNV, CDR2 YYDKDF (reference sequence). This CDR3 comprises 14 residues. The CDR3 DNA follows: TGTGCCACCAGCAGCTGGCAGGGGGCGAGCGAGCAGTACTTC. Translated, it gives CATSSWQGASEQYF.

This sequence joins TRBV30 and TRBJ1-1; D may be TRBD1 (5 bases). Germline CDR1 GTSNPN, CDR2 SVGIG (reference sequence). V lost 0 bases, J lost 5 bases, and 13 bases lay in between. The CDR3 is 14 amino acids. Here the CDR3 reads CAWSVYTGGTEAFF. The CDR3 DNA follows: TGTGCCTGGAGTGTATACACGGGGGGGACTGAAGCTTTCTTT.

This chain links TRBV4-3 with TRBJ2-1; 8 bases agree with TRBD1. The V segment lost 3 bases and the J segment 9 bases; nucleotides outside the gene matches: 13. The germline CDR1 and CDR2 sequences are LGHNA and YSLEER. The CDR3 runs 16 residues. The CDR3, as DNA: TGCGCCAGCAGCCAGCCCCGACAGGGGCGCAATAGTGAGCAGTTCTTC. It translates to CASSQPRQGRNSEQFF.